The present entry profiles one T cell receptor beta chain with its context. Its target is unknown. This entry comes from a study of a mutant IDH1 vaccine in newly diagnosed glioma. Study details: Every participant had undergone radiotherapy, temozolomide, or both before, and most underwent both.

Time point meaning: baseline, week 1 (first vaccination visit). Treatment given: pre-vaccination baseline after standard-of-care therapy. Donor diagnoses consisted of new WHO grade 3 or 4 IDH1-mutant, ATRX-lost astrocytomas. General observations from the study: Immune responses arising from the vaccine appeared in approximately 93% of patients. Pseudoprogression appeared independent of alterations in top peripheral clonotypes.

Between the trimmed V and J ends, which lost 0 bases and 1 base, there was a span of 6 bases. Germline V gene sequence: CDR1 GTSNPN, CDR2 SVGIG (reference sequence). There are 13 residues in the CDR3. Repertoires were generated with immunoSEQ multiplex PCR, while TCRdb's copy carries only in-frame clones and drops some. The sample holds about 30,000 clones, roughly 87% seen once. This TCR was sampled from a man aged 25-45 years with glioma. The V gene is TRBV30, the J gene TRBJ2-5; D gene uncertain. The sample was PBMCs, taken from a glioma patient treated with radiotherapy, temozolomide or both. CDR3 in amino acids: CAWSVGIQETQYF. The CDR3 nucleotides are TGTGCCTGGAGTGTGGGGATCCAAGAGACCCAGTACTTC.